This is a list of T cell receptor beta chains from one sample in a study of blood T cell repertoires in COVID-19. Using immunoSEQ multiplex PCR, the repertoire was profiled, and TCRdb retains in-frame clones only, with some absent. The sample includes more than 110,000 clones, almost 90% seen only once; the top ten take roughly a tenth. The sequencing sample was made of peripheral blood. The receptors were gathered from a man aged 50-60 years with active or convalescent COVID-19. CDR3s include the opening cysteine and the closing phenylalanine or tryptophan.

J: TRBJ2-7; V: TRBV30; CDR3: CAWSPRTLYEQYF
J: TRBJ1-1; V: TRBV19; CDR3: CASSISTVNTEAFF
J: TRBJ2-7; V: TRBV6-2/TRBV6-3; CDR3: CASSYVGTFLEQYF
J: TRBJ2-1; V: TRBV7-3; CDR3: CASSTIPGQGSNEQFF
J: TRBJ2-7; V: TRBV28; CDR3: CASSRGSSSYEQYF
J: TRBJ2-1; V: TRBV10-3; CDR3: CAISVRQGPNYNEQFF
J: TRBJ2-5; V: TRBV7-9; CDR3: CASSLAGTAQETQYF
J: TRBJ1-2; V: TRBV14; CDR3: CASSPFSQNYGYTF
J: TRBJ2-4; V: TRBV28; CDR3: CASSLIVSGIRNIQYF
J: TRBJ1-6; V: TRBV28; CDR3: CASRGQGGSPLHF
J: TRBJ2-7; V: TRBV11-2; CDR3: CASSLGLAEYEQYF
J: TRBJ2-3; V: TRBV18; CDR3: CASSPLAGVTDTQYF
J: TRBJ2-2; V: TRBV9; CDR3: CASSTRDRGRWSTGELFF
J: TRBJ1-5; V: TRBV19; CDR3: CASNKPGQGNQPQHF
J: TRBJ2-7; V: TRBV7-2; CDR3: CASSRQGYEQYF
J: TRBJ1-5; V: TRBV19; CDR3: CASSIRTGGNQPQHF
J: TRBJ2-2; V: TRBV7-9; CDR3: CASSLAWQNTGELFF
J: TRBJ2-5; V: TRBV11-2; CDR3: CASSSGGGHRYQETQYF
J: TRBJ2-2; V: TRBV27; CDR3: CASSPRLLAFNTGELFF
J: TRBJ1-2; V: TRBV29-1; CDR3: CSVKDRGASGYTF
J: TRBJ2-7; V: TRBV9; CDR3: CASSLTGNYEQYF
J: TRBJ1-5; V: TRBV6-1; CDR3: CASSEGREPQPQHF
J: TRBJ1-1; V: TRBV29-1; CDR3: CSTGGGLTEAFF